One and the same sample provided the 6 T cell receptor beta chains below, sequenced in a study of blood T cell repertoires in COVID-19. Sequencing was performed with immunoSEQ multiplex PCR; in TCRdb, only in-frame clones are kept and a portion is missing. The data hold roughly 250,000 clones, with approximately 87% observed a single time. The sample consisted of peripheral blood. These receptors originate from a human donor in a cohort sampled during active COVID-19.

This clone was recorded only once. The chain links TRBV15 to TRBJ2-2, with D tentatively TRBD1 (6 bases). Germline V gene sequence: CDR1 LNHNV, CDR2 YYDKDF (reference sequence). Deletions cut 3 bases from V and 0 bases from J, with 14 bases between. The CDR3 sequence is 17 residues long. The CDR3 DNA sequence: TGTGCCACCAGCAGGGGTTACAGGGAACCGAACACCGGGGAGCTGTTTTTT. Residues: CATSRGYREPNTGELFF.

The chain recombines TRBV18 with TRBJ2-5, with unresolved D. This CDR3 is built from 14 residues. V lost 0 bases, J lost 1 base, and 6 bases lay in between. Germline CDR1 is KGHSH and CDR2 is LQKENI. The CDR3: CASSPPNSQETQYF. DNA of the CDR3: TGTGCCAGCTCACCACCGAACAGCCAAGAGACCCAGTACTTC.

The rearrangement joins TRBV19 to TRBJ1-1; maybe TRBD1 (6 bases). The V and J ends lost 5 bases and 6 bases respectively, with 13 bases between them. The CDR3 covers 13 residues. Germline V lookup: CDR1 LNHDA, CDR2 SQIVND (reference sequence). The CDR3 is CASSGQIWAEAFF. The CDR3 nucleotides are TGTGCCAGTAGTGGACAGATTTGGGCTGAAGCTTTCTTT.

V gene TRBV5-1 combines with J gene TRBJ2-7; 12 bases are a match to TRBD2. V dropped 0 bases and J dropped 5; count of bases not matched to a gene: 6. CDR1 is SGHRS and CDR2 is YFSETQ in the germline V gene. There are 16 residues in the CDR3. This CDR3 is CASSLGTSGGPDEQYF. The CDR3 DNA reads TGCGCCAGCAGCTTGGGTACTAGCGGGGGGCCGGACGAGCAGTACTTC.

The chain is built from TRBV28 and TRBJ1-5, with a tentative D call TRBD1 (5 bases). CDR3 size: 15 residues. CDR1 MDHEN and CDR2 SYDVKM come from the germline V gene. V was trimmed by 4 bases and J by 0 bases, leaving 10 bases between them. The DNA of the CDR3 is TGTGCCAGCAGTTCCAGGGTCTTTAGCAATCAGCCCCAGCATTTT. Translating gives CASSSRVFSNQPQHF.

The chain joins TRBV6-5 to TRBJ1-1; D unresolved. Germline CDR1 MNHEY, CDR2 SVGAGI. V was cut by 7 bases and J by 6 bases, with 15 bases left in between. The CDR3 loop spans 13 amino acids. CDR3 protein: CASKRTWGAEAFF. DNA for the CDR3: TGTGCCAGCAAACGGACTTGGGGAGCTGAAGCTTTCTTT.